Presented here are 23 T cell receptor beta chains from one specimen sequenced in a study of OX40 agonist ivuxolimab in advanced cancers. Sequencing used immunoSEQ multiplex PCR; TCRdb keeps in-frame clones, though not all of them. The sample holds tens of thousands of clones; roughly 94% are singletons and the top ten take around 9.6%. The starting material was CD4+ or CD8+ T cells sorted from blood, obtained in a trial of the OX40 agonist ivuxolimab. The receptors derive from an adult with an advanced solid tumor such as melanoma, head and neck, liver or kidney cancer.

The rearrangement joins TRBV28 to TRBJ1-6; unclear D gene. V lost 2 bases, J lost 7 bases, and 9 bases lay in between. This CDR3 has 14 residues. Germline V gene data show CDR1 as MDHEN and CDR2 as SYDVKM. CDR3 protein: CASSLRGRNSPLHF. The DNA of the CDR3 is TGTGCCAGCAGTTTACGGGGTCGAAATTCACCCCTCCACTTT.

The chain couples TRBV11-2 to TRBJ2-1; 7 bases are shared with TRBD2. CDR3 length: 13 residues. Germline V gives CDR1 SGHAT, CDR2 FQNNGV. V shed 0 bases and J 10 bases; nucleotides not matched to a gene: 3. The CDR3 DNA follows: TGTGCCAGCAGCTTAGAACCCGGGAGGGAGCAGTTCTTC. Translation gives CASSLEPGREQFF.

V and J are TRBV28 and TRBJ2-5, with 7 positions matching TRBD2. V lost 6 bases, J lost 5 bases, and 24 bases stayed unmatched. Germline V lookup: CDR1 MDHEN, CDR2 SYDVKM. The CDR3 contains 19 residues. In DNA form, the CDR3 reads TGTGCCAGCAGCGATTCCGGGACTACAAGACGGGGTGGGGAGGAGACCCAGTACTTC. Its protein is CASSDSGTTRRGGEETQYF.

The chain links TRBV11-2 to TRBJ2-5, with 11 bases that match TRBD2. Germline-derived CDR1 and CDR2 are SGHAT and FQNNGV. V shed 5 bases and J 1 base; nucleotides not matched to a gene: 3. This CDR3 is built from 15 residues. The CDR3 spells CASSVGTSGQETQYF. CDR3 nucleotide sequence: TGTGCCAGCAGCGTCGGGACTAGCGGCCAAGAGACCCAGTACTTC.

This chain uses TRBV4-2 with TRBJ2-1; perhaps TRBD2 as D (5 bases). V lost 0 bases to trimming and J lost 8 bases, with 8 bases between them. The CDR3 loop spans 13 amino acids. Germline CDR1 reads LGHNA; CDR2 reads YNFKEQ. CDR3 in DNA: TGTGCCAGCAGCCAAGATTCGCGGGATGAGCAGTTCTTC. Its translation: CASSQDSRDEQFF.

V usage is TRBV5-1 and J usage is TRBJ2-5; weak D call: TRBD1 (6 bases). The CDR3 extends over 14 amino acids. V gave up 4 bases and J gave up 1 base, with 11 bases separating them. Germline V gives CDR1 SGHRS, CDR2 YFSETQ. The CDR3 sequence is CASSHRGGQETQYF. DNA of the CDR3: TGCGCCAGCAGCCACAGAGGGGGCCAAGAGACCCAGTACTTC.

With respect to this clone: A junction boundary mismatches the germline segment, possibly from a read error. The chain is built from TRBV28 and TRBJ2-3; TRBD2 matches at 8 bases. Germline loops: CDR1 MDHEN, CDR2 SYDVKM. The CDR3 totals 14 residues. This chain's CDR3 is CASSARTSKDTQYF. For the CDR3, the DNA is TGTGCCAGCAGTGCTAGGACTAGCAAAGATACGCAGTATTTT.

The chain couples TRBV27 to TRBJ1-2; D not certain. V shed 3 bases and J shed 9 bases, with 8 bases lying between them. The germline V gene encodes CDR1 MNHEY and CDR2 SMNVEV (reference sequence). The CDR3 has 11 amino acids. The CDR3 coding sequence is TGTGCCAGCAGTTTCGAGGGAAGCTACACCTTC. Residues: CASSFEGSYTF.

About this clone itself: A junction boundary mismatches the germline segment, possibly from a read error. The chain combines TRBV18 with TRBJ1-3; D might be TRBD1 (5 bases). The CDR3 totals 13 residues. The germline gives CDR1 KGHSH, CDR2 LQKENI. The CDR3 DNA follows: TGTACCAGCTCACCAGGGAGTGGAAACACCATATATTTT. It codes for CTSSPGSGNTIYF.

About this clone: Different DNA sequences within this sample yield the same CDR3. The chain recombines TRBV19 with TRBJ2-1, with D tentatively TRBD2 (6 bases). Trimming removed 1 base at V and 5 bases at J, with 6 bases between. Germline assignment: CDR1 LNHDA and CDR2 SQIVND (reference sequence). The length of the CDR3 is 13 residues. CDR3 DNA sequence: TGTGCCAGTAGTATAGGCGGGGACAATGAGCAGTTCTTC. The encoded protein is CASSIGGDNEQFF.

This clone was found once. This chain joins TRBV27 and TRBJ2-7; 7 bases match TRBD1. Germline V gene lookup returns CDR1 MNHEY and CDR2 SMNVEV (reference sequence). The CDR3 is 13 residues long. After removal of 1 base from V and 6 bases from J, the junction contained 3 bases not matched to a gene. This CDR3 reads CASSLYSGGEQYF. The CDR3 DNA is TGTGCCAGCAGTTTATATTCAGGGGGCGAGCAGTACTTC.

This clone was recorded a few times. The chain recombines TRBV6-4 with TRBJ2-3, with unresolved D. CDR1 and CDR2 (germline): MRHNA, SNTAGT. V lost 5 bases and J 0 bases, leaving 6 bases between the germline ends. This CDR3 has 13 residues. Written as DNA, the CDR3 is TGTGCCAGCAGTTACAGAAGCACAGATACGCAGTATTTT. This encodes CASSYRSTDTQYF.

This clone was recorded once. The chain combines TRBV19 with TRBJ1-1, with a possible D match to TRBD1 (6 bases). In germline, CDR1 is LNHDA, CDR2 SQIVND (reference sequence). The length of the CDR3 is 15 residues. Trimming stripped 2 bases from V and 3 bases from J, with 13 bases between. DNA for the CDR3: TGTGCCAGTAGTATACGGGGGGCGAGGGACACTGAAGCTTTCTTT. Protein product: CASSIRGARDTEAFF.

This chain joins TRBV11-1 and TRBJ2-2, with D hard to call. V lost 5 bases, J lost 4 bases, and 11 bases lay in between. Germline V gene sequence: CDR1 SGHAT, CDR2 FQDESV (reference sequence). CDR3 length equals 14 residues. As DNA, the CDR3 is TGTGCCAGCAGCCCAGAAGTTTCCACCGGGGAGCTGTTTTTT. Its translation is CASSPEVSTGELFF.

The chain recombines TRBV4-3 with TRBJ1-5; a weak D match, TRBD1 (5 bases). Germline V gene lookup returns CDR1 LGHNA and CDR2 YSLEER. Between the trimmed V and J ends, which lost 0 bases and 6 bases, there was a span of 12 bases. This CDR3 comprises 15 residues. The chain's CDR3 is CASSQDRGVSQPQHF. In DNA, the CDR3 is TGCGCCAGCAGCCAAGATCGAGGGGTCAGTCAGCCCCAGCATTTT.

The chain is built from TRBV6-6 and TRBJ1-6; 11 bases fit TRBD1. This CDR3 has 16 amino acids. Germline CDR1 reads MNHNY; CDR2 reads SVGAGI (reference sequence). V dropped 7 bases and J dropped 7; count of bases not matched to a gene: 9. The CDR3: CASKKGQGVPNSPLHF. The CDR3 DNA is TGTGCCAGCAAAAAGGGACAGGGGGTACCCAATTCACCCCTCCACTTT.

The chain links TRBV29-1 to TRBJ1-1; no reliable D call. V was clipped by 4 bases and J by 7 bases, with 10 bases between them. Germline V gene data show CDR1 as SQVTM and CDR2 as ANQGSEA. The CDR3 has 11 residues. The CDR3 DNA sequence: TGCAGCGTTGTCGGGGATAATGAAGCTTTCTTT. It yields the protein CSVVGDNEAFF.

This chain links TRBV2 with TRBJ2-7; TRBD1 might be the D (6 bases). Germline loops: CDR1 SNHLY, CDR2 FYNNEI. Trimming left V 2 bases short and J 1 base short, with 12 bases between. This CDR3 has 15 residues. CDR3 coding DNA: TGTGCCAGCAGTGAATACACAGGGAATTCCTACGAGCAGTACTTC. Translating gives CASSEYTGNSYEQYF.

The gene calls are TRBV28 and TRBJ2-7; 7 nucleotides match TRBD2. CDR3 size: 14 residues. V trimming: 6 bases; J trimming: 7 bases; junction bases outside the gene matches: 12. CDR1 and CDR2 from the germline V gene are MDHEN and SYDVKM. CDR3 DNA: TGTGCCAGCAGCCTTCTAGCGGTTTCTTCGGAGCAGTACTTC. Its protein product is CASSLLAVSSEQYF. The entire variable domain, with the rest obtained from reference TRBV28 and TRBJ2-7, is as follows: DVKVTQSSRYLVKRTGEKVFLECVQDMDHENMFWYRQDPGLGLRLIYFSYDVKMKEKGDIPEGYSVSREKKERFSLILESASTNQTSMYLCASSLLAVSSEQYFGPGTRLTVT.

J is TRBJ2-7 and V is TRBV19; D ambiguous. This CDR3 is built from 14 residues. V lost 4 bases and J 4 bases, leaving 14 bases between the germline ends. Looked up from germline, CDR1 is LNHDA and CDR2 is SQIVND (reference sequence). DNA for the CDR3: TGTGCCAGTAGTACCCGACTGGAACATTACGAGCAGTACTTC. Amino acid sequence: CASSTRLEHYEQYF.

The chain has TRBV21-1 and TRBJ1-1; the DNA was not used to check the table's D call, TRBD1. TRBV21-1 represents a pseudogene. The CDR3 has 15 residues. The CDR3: CASSKEDRVNTEAFF. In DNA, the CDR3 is TGTGCCAGCAGCAAAGAGGACAGAGTGAACACTGAAGCTTTCTTT.

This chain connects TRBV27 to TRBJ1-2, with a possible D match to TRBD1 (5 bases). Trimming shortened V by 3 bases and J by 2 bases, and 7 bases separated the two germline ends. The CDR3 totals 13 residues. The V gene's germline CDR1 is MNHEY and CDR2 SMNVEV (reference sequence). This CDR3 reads CASSLGGNYGYTF. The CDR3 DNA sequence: TGTGCCAGCAGTTTGGGGGGAAACTATGGCTACACCTTC.

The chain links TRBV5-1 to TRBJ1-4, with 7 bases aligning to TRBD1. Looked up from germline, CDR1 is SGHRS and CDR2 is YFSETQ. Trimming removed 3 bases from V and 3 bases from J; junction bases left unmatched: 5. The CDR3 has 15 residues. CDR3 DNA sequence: TGCGCCAGCAGCTGGCTGGGACAGCCTAATGAAAAACTGTTTTTT. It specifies CASSWLGQPNEKLFF. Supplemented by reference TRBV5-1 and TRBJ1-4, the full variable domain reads KAGVTQTPRYLIKTRGQQVTLSCSPISGHRSVSWYQQTPGQGLQFLFEYFSETQRNKGNFPGRFSGRQFSNSRSEMNVSTLELGDSALYLCASSWLGQPNEKLFFGSGTQLSVL.